The 11 T cell receptor beta chains below all came from one sample that was sequenced in a study of blood T cell repertoires in COVID-19. Clones were sequenced by immunoSEQ multiplex PCR, and TCRdb holds only the in-frame ones, with some missing. The sample shows nearly 200,000 clones, roughly 84% of them seen only once. The sample consisted of peripheral blood. These receptors originate from a human donor in a cohort sampled during active COVID-19.

This clone is a singleton in its sample. The rearrangement joins TRBV19 to TRBJ2-7, with 10 bases that match TRBD2. J was trimmed by 2 bases and V by 6 bases; bases with no gene match: 4. The germline V gene encodes CDR1 LNHDA and CDR2 SQIVND (reference sequence). This CDR3 is 14 amino acids long. CDR3: CASSVAGGTYEQYF. CDR3 DNA: TGTGCCAGTAGCGTAGCGGGAGGCACCTACGAGCAGTACTTC.

This clone came up once. This sequence joins TRBV20-1 and TRBJ1-2; no clear D. CDR1 is DFQATT, CDR2 SNEGSKA, per germline (reference sequence). The CDR3 loop spans 11 amino acids. Deletions cut 3 bases from V and 2 bases from J, with 4 bases between. The CDR3 DNA sequence: TGCAGTGCTAGCCCAAACTATGGCTACACCTTC. Protein product: CSASPNYGYTF.

The genes are TRBV5-8 and TRBJ2-1, with a possible D match to TRBD1 (5 bases). V lost 2 bases to trimming and J lost 4 bases, with 13 bases between them. The germline V gene has CDR1 SGHTS and CDR2 YDEGEE. The CDR3 runs 15 residues. CDR3 region: CASSFLRTTYNEQFF. CDR3 bases: TGTGCCAGCAGCTTTCTCCGGACAACATACAATGAGCAGTTCTTC.

The V and J genes are TRBV5-3 and TRBJ1-4; D remains unclear. TRBV5-3 is treated as an ORF (open reading frame) with a function not yet certain. V lost 3 bases and J lost 5, with 17 bases in between. The CDR3 sequence is 16 residues long. The CDR3 nucleotides read TGTGCCAGAAGCTCACCCGGGAGGGTGCCAAATGAAAAACTGTTTTTT. This codes for CARSSPGRVPNEKLFF.

This clone appeared a few times. The chain is built from TRBV27 and TRBJ2-1; perhaps TRBD1 as D (6 bases). There are 13 residues in the CDR3. The V and J ends lost 5 bases and 12 bases respectively, with 17 bases between them. Germline V gene data show CDR1 as MNHEY and CDR2 as SMNVEV (reference sequence). The CDR3 coding sequence is TGTGCCAGCAGTGCAAGCCGTACAGGGTTGCAGTTCTTC. Protein: CASSASRTGLQFF.

This chain joins TRBV2 and TRBJ1-1; TRBD1 matches at 7 bases. This CDR3 contains 13 residues. CDR1 is SNHLY, CDR2 FYNNEI, per germline. The trim removed 11 bases at V and 4 bases at J, leaving 10 bases unmatched. The CDR3 nucleotides are TGTGCCGGAAGACAGGGTCAGGCCACTGAAGCTTTCTTT. Protein sequence: CAGRQGQATEAFF.

This chain links TRBV11-2 with TRBJ2-7; 11 bases are a match to TRBD1. CDR3 length: 15 amino acids. Germline CDR1 reads SGHAT; CDR2 reads FQNNGV. The trim removed 6 bases at V and 4 bases at J, leaving 8 bases unmatched. The CDR3 DNA sequence: TGTGCCAGCAGATCTCGAGGGACAGGGGGTTACGAGCAGTACTTC. It codes for CASRSRGTGGYEQYF.

This clone is a singleton in its sample. The chain carries TRBV27 and TRBJ2-7; 9 bases are a match to TRBD1. The CDR3 extends over 14 amino acids. The germline V gene has CDR1 MNHEY and CDR2 SMNVEV (reference sequence). The J segment lost 4 bases and the V segment lost 5 bases, leaving 6 bases of the junction unmatched. DNA of the CDR3: TGTGCCAGCAGTCTGACAGGGGGTCGGTACGAGCAGTACTTC. It yields the protein CASSLTGGRYEQYF.

The rearrangement uses TRBV21-1 and TRBJ2-7; TRBD1, as called in the table, went unchecked against the DNA. TRBV21-1 is reported as a pseudogene. The CDR3 loop spans 13 amino acids. The CDR3 bases are TGTGCCAGCAGCAAAAAATTCACATGCGAGCAGTACTTC. This encodes CASSKKFTCEQYF.

The rearrangement links TRBV5-1 to TRBJ2-7; 10 positions match TRBD2. Germline CDR1 reads SGHRS; CDR2 reads YFSETQ. The CDR3 sequence is 17 residues long. After removal of 0 bases from V and 1 base from J, the junction contained 7 bases not matched to a gene. DNA of the CDR3: TGCGCCAGCAGCTTGGGGGCTAGCGGGAGTACGTCCTACGAGCAGTACTTC. It encodes CASSLGASGSTSYEQYF. Looking up the rest from reference TRBV5-1 and TRBJ2-7 gives the full variable domain: KAGVTQTPRYLIKTRGQQVTLSCSPISGHRSVSWYQQTPGQGLQFLFEYFSETQRNKGNFPGRFSGRQFSNSRSEMNVSTLELGDSALYLCASSLGASGSTSYEQYFGPGTRLTVT.

This clone was found a few times. At one end the junction does not follow the germline gene, possibly because of a read error. V is TRBV7-7 and J is TRBJ2-5; D is possibly TRBD2 (5 bases). Per the germline V gene, CDR1 is SSHAT and CDR2 is FNYEAQ (reference sequence). The CDR3 has 14 residues. Written as DNA, the CDR3 is TGTGCTAGCAGCTTGAACCTCCGAGGGGAGACCCAGTACTTC. It translates to CASSLNLRGETQYF.